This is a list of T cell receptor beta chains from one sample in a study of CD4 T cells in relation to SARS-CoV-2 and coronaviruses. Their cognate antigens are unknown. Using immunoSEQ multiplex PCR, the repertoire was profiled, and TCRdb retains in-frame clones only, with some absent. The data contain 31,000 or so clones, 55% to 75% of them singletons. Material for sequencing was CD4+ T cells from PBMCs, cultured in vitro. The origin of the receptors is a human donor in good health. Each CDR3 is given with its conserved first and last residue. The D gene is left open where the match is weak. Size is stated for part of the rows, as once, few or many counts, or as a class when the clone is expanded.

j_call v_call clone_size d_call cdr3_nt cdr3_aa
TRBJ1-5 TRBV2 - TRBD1 TGTGCCAGCAGAGGACAGGGGACCCCAAATCAGCCCCAGCATTTT CASRGQGTPNQPQHF
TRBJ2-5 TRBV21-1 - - TGTGCCAGCATCGGGCGGGACCAGTACCAAGAGACCCAGTACTTC CASIGRDQYQETQYF
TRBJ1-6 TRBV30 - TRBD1 TGTGCCTGGAGTGAGCTCCCCCTCCGGATAGGGGGCGGATCACCCCTCCACTTT CAWSELPLRIGGGSPLHF
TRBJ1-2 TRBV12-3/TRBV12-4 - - TGTGCCAGCAGCCCCGACGGATATGGCTACACCTTC CASSPDGYGYTF
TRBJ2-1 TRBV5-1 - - TGCGCCAGCAGCACCCAATCCGGACCCCGCCATGAGCAGTTCTTC CASSTQSGPRHEQFF
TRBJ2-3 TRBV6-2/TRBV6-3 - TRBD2 TGTGCCAGCAGTTCCCTTAGCGGGGGAGCCTCAGATACGCAGTATTTT CASSSLSGGASDTQYF
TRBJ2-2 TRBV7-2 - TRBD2 TGTGCCAGCAGCTTAGCGGGACTAGCGGGGGAGGAGCTGTTTTTT CASSLAGLAGEELFF
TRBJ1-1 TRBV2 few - TGTGCCAGCTCCTCGATCCCGGGGAACACTGAAGCTTTCTTT CASSSIPGNTEAFF
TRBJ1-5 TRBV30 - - TGTGCCTGGAGTGGCGGGTCGAATCAGCCCCAGCATTTT CAWSGGSNQPQHF
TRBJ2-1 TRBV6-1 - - TGTGCCAGCAGTGAACAATACTCCTACAATGAGCAGTTCTTC CASSEQYSYNEQFF
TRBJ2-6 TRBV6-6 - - TGTGCCAGCATCGATAGACCCTCTGGGGCCAACGTCCTGACTTTC CASIDRPSGANVLTF
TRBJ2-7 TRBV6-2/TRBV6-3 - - TGTGCCAGCAGTTACGAGGCGGCCTTGAGCTCCTACGAGCAGTACTTC CASSYEAALSSYEQYF
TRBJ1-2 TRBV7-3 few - TGTGCCAGCAGTCAAGGACAGTGGTTAACCTTC CASSQGQWLTF
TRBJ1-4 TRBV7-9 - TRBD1 TGTGCCAGCAGACGTGGACAGGTGATAAATGAAAAACTGTTTTTT CASRRGQVINEKLFF
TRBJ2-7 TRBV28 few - TGTGCCAGCAGTACCGCCGGGACGGACTCCTACGAGCAGTACTTC CASSTAGTDSYEQYF
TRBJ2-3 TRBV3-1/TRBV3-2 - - TGTGCCAGCAGCCAAGGGCGGATCCCCGACACAGATACGCAGTATTTT CASSQGRIPDTDTQYF
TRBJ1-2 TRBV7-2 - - TGTGCCAGCAGCTTAGATGGTTCAGGGAACTATGGCTACACCTTC CASSLDGSGNYGYTF
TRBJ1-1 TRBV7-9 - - TGTGCCAGCAGCTTAGGATTAGCGCTGGAAGCTTTCTTT CASSLGLALEAFF
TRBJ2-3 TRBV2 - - TGTGCCAGTTCATTAGGGAGGAGTCCAGATACGCAGTATTTT CASSLGRSPDTQYF
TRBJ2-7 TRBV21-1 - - TGTGCCAGCAGCGAAGCGGGACAGCTGTACTTC CASSEAGQLYF
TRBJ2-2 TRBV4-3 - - TGCGCCAGCAGGGACTGGTTTCGGGAGCTGTTTTTT CASRDWFRELFF
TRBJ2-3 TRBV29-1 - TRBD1 TGCAGCGTTCATGGACAGGGCACAGATACGCAGTATTTT CSVHGQGTDTQYF
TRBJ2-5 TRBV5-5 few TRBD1 TGTGCCAGCAGCCGTACAGGGGACCAAGAGACCCAGTACTTC CASSRTGDQETQYF
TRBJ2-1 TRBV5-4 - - TGTGCCAGCAGCTTGAATGGGGGCTACAATGAGCAGTTCTTC CASSLNGGYNEQFF
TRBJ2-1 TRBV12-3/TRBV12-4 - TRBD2 TGTGCCAGCAGTTTAGCTTCGAGCGGGGGGTTCTTC CASSLASSGGFF
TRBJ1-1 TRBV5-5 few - TGTGCCAGCAGCCTCCTCCCAGGGGAGGAGACTGAAGCTTTCTTT CASSLLPGEETEAFF
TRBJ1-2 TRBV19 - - TGTGCCAGTAGTGCACAGGGCTCCGGGACGCTCTATGGCTACGCCTTC CASSAQGSGTLYGYAF
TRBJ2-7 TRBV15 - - TGTGCCACCAGCAGAGAGCGGGGTTGGGAGCAGTACTTC CATSRERGWEQYF
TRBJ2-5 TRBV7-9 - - TGTGCCAGCAGCTTGGTTGAGACCCAGTACTTC CASSLVETQYF
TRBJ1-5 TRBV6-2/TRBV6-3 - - TGTGCCAGCAGTTATCGGGGGTTTCGTAGCAATCAGCCCCAGCATTTT CASSYRGFRSNQPQHF
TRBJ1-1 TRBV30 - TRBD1 TGTGCCTGGAGAGGGACAGGTGAAGCTTTCTTT CAWRGTGEAFF
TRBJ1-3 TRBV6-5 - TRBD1 TGTGCCAGCAGACTCGACAGGGGATCAAACACCATATATTTT CASRLDRGSNTIYF
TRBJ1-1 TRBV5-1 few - TGCGCCAGCAGCCCGGATTCGAACACTGAAGCTTTCTTT CASSPDSNTEAFF
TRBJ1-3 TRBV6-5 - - TGTGCCAGCAGTTACTCGGGGGGCGCCTCTGGAAACACCATATATTTT CASSYSGGASGNTIYF
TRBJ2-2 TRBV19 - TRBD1 TGTGCCACGTTACAGGGGGTATCAGCCGGGGAGCTGTTTTTT CATLQGVSAGELFF
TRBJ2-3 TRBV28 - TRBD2 TGTGCCAGCAGTGAGGGACTAGCAACAGATACGCAGTATTTT CASSEGLATDTQYF